These 6 T cell receptor beta chains were sequenced from one sample in a study of T cells in Graves' hyperthyroidism and ophthalmopathy. RNA transcripts yielded amplified TCR beta CDR3 regions. During a first-round RT-PCR of the TCR CDR3, the HTBI primer set was used. TCRdb redid the calling of the multiplex PCR reads with MiXCR, one entry per CDR3 protein. The table lists 300,000 to 450,000 distinct CDR3 sequences, about 15% of them singletons. The sequenced sample was blood. The receptors here all came from a woman aged 30 to 39 with Graves' hyperthyroidism.

The chain joins TRBV3-1 to TRBJ2-2; perhaps TRBD2 as D (6 bases). Trimming removed 8 bases at V and 4 bases at J, with 14 bases between. The CDR3 extends over 14 amino acids. Germline CDR1 is LGHDT and CDR2 is YNNKEL (reference sequence). In nucleotides, the CDR3 is TGTGCCAGCGCTCGGGAGTCCGGCACCGGGGAGCTGTTTTTT. It translates to CASARESGTGELFF.

This clonotype was recorded only once. The junction departs from the called germline gene at one end, perhaps through a read error. The chain recombines TRBV5-1 with TRBJ1-3; 7 nucleotides agree with TRBD1. The CDR3 has 15 residues. Per germline, CDR1 SGHRS and CDR2 YFSETQ. The CDR3 protein is CASSIGQDSGNTIYF. The CDR3 DNA reads as TGTGCCAGCAGCATAGGACAGGATTCTGGAAACACCATATATTTT.

This clonotype was counted ten times or more. The chain recombines TRBV28 with TRBJ2-7; the match to TRBD1 covers 7 bases. Germline V gene data show CDR1 as MDHEN and CDR2 as SYDVKM. CDR3 length equals 15 residues. With V trimmed by 7 bases and J by 4 bases, 13 bases remained unmatched. CDR3 in DNA: TGTGCCAGCATCGAAGCACTGACAGGGAGTTACGAGCAGTACTTC. Its protein product is CASIEALTGSYEQYF.

This clonotype was seen a few times. The chain joins TRBV12-3 or TRBV12-4 to TRBJ1-2, with D uncertain. V dropped 3 bases and J dropped 4 bases, with 6 bases sitting between them. The CDR3 has 12 residues. The CDR3 reads CASSFAPYGYTF. For the CDR3, the DNA is TGTGCCAGCAGTTTCGCACCCTATGGCTACACCTTC.

This clonotype was observed many times. This chain joins TRBV20-1 and TRBJ2-3, with 9 bases aligning to TRBD2. Germline CDR1 and CDR2: DFQATT and SNEGSKA (reference sequence). V was clipped by 3 bases and J by 6 bases; unmatched bases: 7. This CDR3 contains 14 residues. The CDR3 spells CSASRGTSRDTQYF. CDR3 DNA: TGCAGTGCTAGTCGGGGGACTAGCAGGGATACGCAGTATTTT.

This chain connects TRBV6-1 to TRBJ1-2; TRBD1 might be the D (5 bases). Trimming cost V 2 bases and J 8 bases, with 9 bases left between them. The CDR3 runs 12 residues. Germline CDR1 MNHNS, CDR2 SASEGT. The CDR3 loop is CASSELRDGYTF. In DNA, the CDR3 is TGTGCCAGCAGTGAATTGAGGGACGGCTACACCTTC.